This is a list of T cell receptor beta chains from one sample in a study of CD8 T cells in Susac syndrome. TCRdb re-called the immunoSEQ multiplex PCR reads through MiXCR, storing one row per CDR3 protein. The profile shows 150,000 or so distinct CDR3 sequences, approximately 96% of them singletons. The sequencing sample was made of CD4+ T cells from PBMCs. All receptors come from a human donor with Susac syndrome. Both conserved end residues are part of each CDR3.

J | V | CDR3
TRBJ2-5 | TRBV6-2/TRBV6-3 | CASTLGGETQYF
TRBJ2-3 | TRBV12-3/TRBV12-4 | CASSLSVDTQYF
TRBJ2-2 | TRBV5-1 | CASSFGTSIVGELFF
TRBJ2-5 | TRBV6-5 | CASSYSISSETQYF
TRBJ1-2 | TRBV18 | CASSPPSSQWVGYTF
TRBJ2-2 | TRBV29-1 | CSAAGRSTGELFF
TRBJ2-1 | TRBV20-1 | CSAAGVLHNEQFF
TRBJ1-2 | TRBV5-1 | CASKGGDSGYTF
TRBJ1-2 | TRBV12-3/TRBV12-4 | CASSLEVNYGYTF
TRBJ1-2 | TRBV29-1 | CSVELGGYGYTF
TRBJ1-1 | TRBV29-1 | CSVDDQGAEAFF
TRBJ2-5 | TRBV20-1 | CSARVREQTQYF
TRBJ2-5 | TRBV5-4 | CASSLEASRQETQYF
TRBJ1-2 | TRBV12-3/TRBV12-4 | CASSLAGGSSYTF
TRBJ2-5 | TRBV12-3/TRBV12-4 | CASSETGTQYF
TRBJ2-7 | TRBV3-1 | CASSQAPGRDRAYEQYF
TRBJ2-2 | TRBV14 | CASSQVAGYGELFF
TRBJ2-1 | TRBV5-1 | CASRGQGSYNEQFF
TRBJ2-1 | TRBV5-6 | CASSQPGDPDNEQFF
TRBJ1-6 | TRBV7-2 | CASTPFGGTISPLHF
TRBJ1-6 | TRBV19 | CASGSVDNSPLHF
TRBJ2-6 | TRBV2 | CASTGDSGANVLTF
TRBJ2-7 | TRBV14 | CASRQTGLPYEQYF
TRBJ2-5 | TRBV20-1 | CSARQPSGRPGETQYF
TRBJ1-5 | TRBV4-2 | CASSQARGAGVGNQPQHF
TRBJ1-5 | TRBV2 | CASSDGGAGQPQHF
TRBJ1-3 | TRBV3-1 | CASSQVARHSGNTIYF
TRBJ2-7 | TRBV19 | CASGTGYEQYF
TRBJ1-4 | TRBV4-3 | CASSQRQDNEKLFF
TRBJ2-5 | TRBV27 | CASRPRGGWETQYF
TRBJ2-1 | TRBV9 | CASGYSGGLDNEQFF
TRBJ1-2 | TRBV29-1 | CSLGQDYGYTF
TRBJ2-2 | TRBV12-3/TRBV12-4 | CASSGTLGGELFF
TRBJ2-7 | TRBV2 | CASTEIRGTYEQYF
TRBJ2-1 | TRBV3-1 | CASSQTGRGGADEQFF